In this sample, the clone carrying this T cell receptor (beta chain) turned up many times. Its antigen is currently unknown. Time point reported: sample taken at primary tumor resection. This sample was taken from a study of spatial heterogeneity in lung cancer. General study findings and limits: Mutation counts in tumors were tracked by counts of expanded intratumoral alpha and beta TCRs.

MiXCR was run by TCRdb on the 5' RACE reads, yielding one entry per CDR3 protein. This sample has about 100,000 distinct CDR3 sequences; about 4.4% occur once, and the top ten carry about 20%. The sequencing here drew on lung tumor tissue, taken at surgery. This TCR was sampled from a male donor with early-stage non-small cell lung cancer.

The CDR3 DNA sequence: TGTGCCAGCAGTGAAGGTGCTAGCGGATACTACAATGAGCAGTTCTTC. Protein: CASSEGASGYYNEQFF. V usage is TRBV2 and J usage is TRBJ2-1, with 7 bases matching TRBD2. Germline V gene lookup returns CDR1 SNHLY and CDR2 FYNNEI. The length of the CDR3 is 16 residues. V lost 1 base and J lost 3; bases outside the gene matches: 6.